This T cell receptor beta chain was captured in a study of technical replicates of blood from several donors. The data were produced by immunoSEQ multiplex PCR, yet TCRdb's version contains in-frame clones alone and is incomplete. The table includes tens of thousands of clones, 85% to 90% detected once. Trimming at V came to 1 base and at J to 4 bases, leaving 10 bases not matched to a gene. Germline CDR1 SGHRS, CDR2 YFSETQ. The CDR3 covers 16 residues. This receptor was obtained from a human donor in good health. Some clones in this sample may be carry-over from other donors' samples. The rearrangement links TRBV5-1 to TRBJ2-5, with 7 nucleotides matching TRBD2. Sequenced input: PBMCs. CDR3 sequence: CASSLSPAGMRETQYF. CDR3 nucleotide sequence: TGCGCCAGCAGCTTGTCGCCAGCGGGAATGCGAGAGACCCAGTACTTC.